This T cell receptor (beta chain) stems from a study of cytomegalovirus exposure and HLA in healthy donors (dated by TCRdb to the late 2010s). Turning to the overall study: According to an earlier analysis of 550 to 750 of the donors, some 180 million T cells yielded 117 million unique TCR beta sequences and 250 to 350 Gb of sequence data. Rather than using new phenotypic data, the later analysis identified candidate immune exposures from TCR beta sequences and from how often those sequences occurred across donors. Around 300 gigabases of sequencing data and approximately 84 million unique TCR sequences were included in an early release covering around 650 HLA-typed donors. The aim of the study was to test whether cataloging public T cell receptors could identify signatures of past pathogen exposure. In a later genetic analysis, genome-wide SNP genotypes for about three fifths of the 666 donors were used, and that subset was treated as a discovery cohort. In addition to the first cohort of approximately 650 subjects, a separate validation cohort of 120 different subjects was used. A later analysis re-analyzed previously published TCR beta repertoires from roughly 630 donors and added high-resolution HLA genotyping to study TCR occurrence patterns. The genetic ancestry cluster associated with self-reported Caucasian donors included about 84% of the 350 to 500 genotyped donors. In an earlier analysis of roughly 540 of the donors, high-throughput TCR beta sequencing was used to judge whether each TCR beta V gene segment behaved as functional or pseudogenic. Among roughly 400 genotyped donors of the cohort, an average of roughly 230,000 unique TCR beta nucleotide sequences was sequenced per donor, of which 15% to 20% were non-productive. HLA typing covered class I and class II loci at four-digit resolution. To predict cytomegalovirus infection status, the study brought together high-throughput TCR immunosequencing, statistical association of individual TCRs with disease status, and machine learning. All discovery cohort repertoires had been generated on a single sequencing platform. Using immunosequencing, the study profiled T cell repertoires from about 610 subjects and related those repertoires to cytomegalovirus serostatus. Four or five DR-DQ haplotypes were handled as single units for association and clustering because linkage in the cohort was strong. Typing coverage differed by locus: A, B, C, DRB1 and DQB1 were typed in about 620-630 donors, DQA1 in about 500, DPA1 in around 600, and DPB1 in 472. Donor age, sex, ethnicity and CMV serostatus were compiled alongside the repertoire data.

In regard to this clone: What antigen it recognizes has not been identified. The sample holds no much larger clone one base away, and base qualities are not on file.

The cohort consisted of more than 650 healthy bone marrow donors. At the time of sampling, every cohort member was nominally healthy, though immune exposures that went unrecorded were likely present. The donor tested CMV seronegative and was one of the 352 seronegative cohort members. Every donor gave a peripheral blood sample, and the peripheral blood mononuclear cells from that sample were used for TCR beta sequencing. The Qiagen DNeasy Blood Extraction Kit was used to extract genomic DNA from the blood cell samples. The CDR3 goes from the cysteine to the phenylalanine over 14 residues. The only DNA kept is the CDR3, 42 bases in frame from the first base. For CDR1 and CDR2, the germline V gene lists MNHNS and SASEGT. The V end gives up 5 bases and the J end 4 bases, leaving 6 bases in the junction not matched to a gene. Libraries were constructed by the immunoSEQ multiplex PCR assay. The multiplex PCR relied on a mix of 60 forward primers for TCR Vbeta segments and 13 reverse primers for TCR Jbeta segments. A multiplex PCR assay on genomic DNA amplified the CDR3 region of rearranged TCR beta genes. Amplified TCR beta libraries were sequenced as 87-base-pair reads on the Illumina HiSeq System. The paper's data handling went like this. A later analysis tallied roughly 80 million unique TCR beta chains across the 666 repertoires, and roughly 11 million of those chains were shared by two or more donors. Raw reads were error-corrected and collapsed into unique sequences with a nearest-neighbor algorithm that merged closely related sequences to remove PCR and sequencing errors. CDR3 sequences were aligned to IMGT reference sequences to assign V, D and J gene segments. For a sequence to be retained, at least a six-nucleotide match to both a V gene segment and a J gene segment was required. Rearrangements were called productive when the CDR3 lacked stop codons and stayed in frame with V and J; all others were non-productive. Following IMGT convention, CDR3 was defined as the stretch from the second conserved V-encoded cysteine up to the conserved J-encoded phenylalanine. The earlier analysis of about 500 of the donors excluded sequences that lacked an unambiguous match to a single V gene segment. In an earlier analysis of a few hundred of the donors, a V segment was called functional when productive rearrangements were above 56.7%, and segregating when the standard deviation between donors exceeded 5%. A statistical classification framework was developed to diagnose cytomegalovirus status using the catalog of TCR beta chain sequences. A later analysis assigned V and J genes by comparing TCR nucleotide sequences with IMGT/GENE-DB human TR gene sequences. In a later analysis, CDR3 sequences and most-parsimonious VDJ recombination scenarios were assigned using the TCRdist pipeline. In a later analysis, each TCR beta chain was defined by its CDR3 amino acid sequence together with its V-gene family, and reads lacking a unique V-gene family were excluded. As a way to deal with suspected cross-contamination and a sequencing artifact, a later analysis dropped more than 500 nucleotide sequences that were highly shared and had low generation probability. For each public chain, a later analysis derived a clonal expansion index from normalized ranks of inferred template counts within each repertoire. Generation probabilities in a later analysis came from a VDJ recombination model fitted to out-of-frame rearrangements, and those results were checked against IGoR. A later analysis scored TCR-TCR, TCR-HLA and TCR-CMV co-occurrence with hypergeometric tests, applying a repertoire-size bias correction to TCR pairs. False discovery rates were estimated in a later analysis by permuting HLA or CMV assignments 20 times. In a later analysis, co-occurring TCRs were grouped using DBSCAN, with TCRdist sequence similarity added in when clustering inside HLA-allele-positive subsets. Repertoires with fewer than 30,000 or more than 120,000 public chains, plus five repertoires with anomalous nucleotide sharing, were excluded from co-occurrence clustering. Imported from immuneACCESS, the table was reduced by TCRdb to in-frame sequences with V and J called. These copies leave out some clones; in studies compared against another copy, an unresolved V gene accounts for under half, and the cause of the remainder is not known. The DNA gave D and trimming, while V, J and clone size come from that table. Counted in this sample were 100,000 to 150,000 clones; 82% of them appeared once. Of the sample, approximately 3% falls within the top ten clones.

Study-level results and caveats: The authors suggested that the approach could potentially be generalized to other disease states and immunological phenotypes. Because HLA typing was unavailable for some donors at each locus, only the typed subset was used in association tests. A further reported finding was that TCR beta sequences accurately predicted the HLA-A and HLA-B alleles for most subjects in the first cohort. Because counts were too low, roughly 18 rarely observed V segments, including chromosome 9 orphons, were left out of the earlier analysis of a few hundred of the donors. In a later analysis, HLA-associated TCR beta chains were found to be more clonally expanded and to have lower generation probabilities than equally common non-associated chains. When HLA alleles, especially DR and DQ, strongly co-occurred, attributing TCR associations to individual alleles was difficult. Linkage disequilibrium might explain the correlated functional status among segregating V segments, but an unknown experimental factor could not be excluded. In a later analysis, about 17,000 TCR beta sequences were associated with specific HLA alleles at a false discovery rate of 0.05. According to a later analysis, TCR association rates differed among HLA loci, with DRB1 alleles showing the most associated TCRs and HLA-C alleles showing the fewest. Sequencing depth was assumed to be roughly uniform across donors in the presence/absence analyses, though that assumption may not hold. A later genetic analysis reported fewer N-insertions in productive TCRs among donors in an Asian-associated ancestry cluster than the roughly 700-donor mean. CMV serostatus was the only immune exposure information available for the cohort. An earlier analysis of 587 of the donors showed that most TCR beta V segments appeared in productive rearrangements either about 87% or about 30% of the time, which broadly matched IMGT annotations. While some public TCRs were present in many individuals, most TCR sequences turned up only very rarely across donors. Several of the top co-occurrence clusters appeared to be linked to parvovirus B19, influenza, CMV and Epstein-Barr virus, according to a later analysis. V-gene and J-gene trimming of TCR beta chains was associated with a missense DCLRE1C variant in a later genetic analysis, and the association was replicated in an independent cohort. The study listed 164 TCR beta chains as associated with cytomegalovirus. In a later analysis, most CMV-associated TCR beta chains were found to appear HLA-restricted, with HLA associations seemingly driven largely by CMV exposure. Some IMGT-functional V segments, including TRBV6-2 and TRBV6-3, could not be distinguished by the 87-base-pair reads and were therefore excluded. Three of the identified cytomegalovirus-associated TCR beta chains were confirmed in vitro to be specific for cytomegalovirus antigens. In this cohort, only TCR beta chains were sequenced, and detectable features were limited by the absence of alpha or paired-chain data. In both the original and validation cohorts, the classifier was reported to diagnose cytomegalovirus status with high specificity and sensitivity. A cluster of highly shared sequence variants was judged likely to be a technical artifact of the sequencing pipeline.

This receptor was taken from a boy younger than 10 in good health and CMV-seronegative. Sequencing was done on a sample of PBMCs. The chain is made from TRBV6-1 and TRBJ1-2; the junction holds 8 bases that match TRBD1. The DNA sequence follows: TGTGCCAGCAGTACAGGGGGTGCAAGCTATGGCTACACCTTC. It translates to CASSTGGASYGYTF.